This T cell receptor beta chain emerged from a study of T cells in Graves' hyperthyroidism and ophthalmopathy. Source material for PBMCs was more than 7.5 ml fresh peripheral blood. Template material for amplifying TCR beta CDR3 regions consisted of RNA transcripts. Primed by the HTBI set, a first-round RT-PCR was run on the TCR CDR3. TCRdb fed the multiplex PCR reads into MiXCR, producing one record per CDR3 protein. Altogether some 400,000 distinct CDR3 sequences are present, over 15% being singletons, with the ten largest covering about 3.7%. The germline gives CDR1 MNHNS, CDR2 SASEGT. V trimming: 7 bases; J trimming: 7 bases; junction bases outside the gene matches: 6. The CDR3 has 13 amino acids. This clonotype was counted at least ten times. What it recognizes is unknown. Findings of the study overall: Blood shared most expanded thyroid clonotypes above 0.001. Model-based prediction identified ophthalmopathy a median around 6.5 months prior to its onset.

The receptor was derived from a woman younger than 30 with Graves' hyperthyroidism. This chain links TRBV6-1 with TRBJ1-5, with 8 bases that match TRBD1. Sequenced material: blood. The CDR3 reads CASIATGDQPQHF. The CDR3 coding sequence is TGTGCCAGCATTGCGACAGGGGACCAGCCCCAGCATTTT.